Below are 7 T cell receptor beta chains sequenced from a single sample in a study of shared clonotypes between healthy human individuals. Generated by immunoSEQ multiplex PCR, the TCRdb table keeps only in-frame clones and is missing some. The table shows roughly 2,000,000 clones, with roughly 95% occurring only once. CD45RO-negative cells were positively selected for CCR7, leaving out terminally differentiated effector memory CD45RA+ cells. Sequencing used naive CD8+ T cells sorted from blood. The receptors originated from a man aged 18 to 29 in good health.

This clone was observed once. The gene calls are TRBV7-9 and TRBJ2-5; D is uncertain. The DNA end is a closer match to TRBJ2-7, so the J assignment may be wrong. Germline V gives CDR1 SEHNR, CDR2 FQNEAQ (reference sequence). This CDR3 spans 15 amino acids. This CDR3 is CASSLDLGESYEQYF. The CDR3 region has the DNA TGTGCCAGCAGCTTAGACCTTGGGGAATCCTACGAGCAGTACTTC.

The chain uses TRBV4-1 and TRBJ2-7; 11 bases are a match to TRBD1. Per the germline V gene, CDR1 is MGHRA and CDR2 is YSYEKL. The CDR3 consists of 16 residues. Losses at the gene ends were 4 bases for V and 5 bases for J; bases not matched to a gene: 10. The CDR3, as DNA: TGCGCCAGCAGCCTCACTTTGGGACAGGGGGTTCACGAGCAGTACTTC. Protein product: CASSLTLGQGVHEQYF.

V is TRBV5-5 and J is TRBJ2-1; D possibly uses TRBD1 or TRBD2 (5 bases each). The V and J ends lost 4 bases and 6 bases respectively, with 20 bases between them. The CDR3 runs to 16 residues. Germline V lookup: CDR1 SGHKS, CDR2 YYEKEE (reference sequence). The CDR3 loop is CASSLTRDPKLNEQFF. The CDR3 DNA sequence: TGTGCCAGCAGCCTCACCCGGGACCCCAAACTCAATGAGCAGTTCTTC.

This clone was detected only once. Other DNA sequences in the sample encode the same CDR3. DNA for the CDR3: TGTGCCAGCAGCGTAGGAGGGGGTAACACCGGGGAGCTGTTTTTT. It translates to CASSVGGGNTGELFF. The J gene is TRBJ2-2, the V gene TRBV9; tentative D call: TRBD1 (6 bases). The V gene's germline CDR1 is SGDLS and CDR2 YYNGEE. V dropped 0 bases and J dropped 2 bases, with 8 bases sitting between them. The CDR3 runs to 15 residues.

V is TRBV6-6 and J is TRBJ1-2; D is perhaps TRBD1 (5 bases). The CDR3 consists of 14 residues. V was clipped by 0 bases and J by 1 base, with 6 bases between them. Germline V CDR1 and CDR2: MNHNY, SVGAGI (reference sequence). Here the CDR3 DNA reads TGTGCCAGCAGTTACTCAGACAGTAACTATGGCTACACCTTC. Amino acid sequence: CASSYSDSNYGYTF.

The CDR3 nucleotides read TGTGCCAGCAGTTCGGGTACTTGGGGAGGCACAGATACGCAGTATTTT. It encodes CASSSGTWGGTDTQYF. V and J are TRBV27 and TRBJ2-3, with a tentative D call TRBD2 (5 bases). Germline CDR1 MNHEY, CDR2 SMNVEV (reference sequence). The CDR3 covers 16 residues. The V end lost 4 bases, the J end lost 1 base, and 15 bases lay between the germline ends.

As for this clone: The same CDR3 also results from other DNA sequences found in this sample. J is TRBJ1-2 and V is TRBV20-1; D gene uncertain. Trimming removed 3 bases from V and 8 bases from J, with 7 bases in between. Germline-derived CDR1 and CDR2 are DFQATT and SNEGSKA (reference sequence). The CDR3 is 10 amino acids. The CDR3 here is CSASGGGYTF. The CDR3 DNA reads TGCAGTGCTAGCGGCGGAGGCTACACCTTC.